This is a list of T cell receptor beta chains from one sample in a study of HIV-infected patients and healthy controls. MiXCR, run by TCRdb on the 5' RACE reads, gives a single entry per CDR3 protein. The data show approximately 8,600 distinct CDR3 sequences, 7.5% to 9.5% seen once. Material: blood, obtained during antiretroviral therapy. These receptors were obtained from an adult with HIV infection. CDR3s include the opening cysteine and the closing phenylalanine or tryptophan. The D gene is left open where the match is weak. A clone size is listed for some rows: how often the clone was seen (once, few, many), or a class if it is expanded.

v_gene: TRBV24-1; j_gene: TRBJ1-1; d_gene: -; abundance: many; CDR3aa: CATSTGSTEAFF; CDR3nt: TGTGCCACCAGCACAGGGTCCACTGAAGCTTTCTTT
v_gene: TRBV27; j_gene: TRBJ1-1; d_gene: -; abundance: medium-sized; CDR3aa: CASSPRRTQNTEAFF; CDR3nt: TGTGCCAGCAGTCCCCGACGGACCCAGAACACTGAAGCTTTCTTT
v_gene: TRBV11-3; j_gene: TRBJ1-1; d_gene: TRBD1; abundance: few; CDR3aa: CASSRDRDTEAFF; CDR3nt: TGTGCCAGCAGCCGGGACAGAGACACTGAAGCTTTCTTT
v_gene: TRBV12-3/TRBV12-4; j_gene: TRBJ2-1; d_gene: TRBD1; abundance: few; CDR3aa: CASSSGTAHNEQFF; CDR3nt: TGTGCCAGCAGTTCCGGGACAGCCCACAATGAGCAGTTCTTC
v_gene: TRBV6-6; j_gene: TRBJ1-4; d_gene: -; abundance: many; CDR3aa: CASSYVGFRAGNEKLFF; CDR3nt: TGTGCCAGCAGTTACGTAGGATTTCGGGCAGGGAATGAAAAACTGTTTTTT
v_gene: TRBV5-1; j_gene: TRBJ2-1; d_gene: -; abundance: -; CDR3aa: CASSMIGEQYNEQFF; CDR3nt: TGCGCCAGCAGCATGATAGGGGAGCAGTACAATGAGCAGTTCTTC
v_gene: TRBV14; j_gene: TRBJ2-2; d_gene: TRBD2; abundance: many; CDR3aa: CASSAIPSLLAATNTGELFF; CDR3nt: TGTGCCAGCAGCGCGATTCCAAGTTTGCTAGCGGCTACGAACACCGGGGAGCTGTTTTTT
v_gene: TRBV6-5; j_gene: TRBJ1-5; d_gene: -; abundance: medium-sized; CDR3aa: CASSAGPGRPQHF; CDR3nt: TGTGCCAGCAGTGCCGGGCCCGGAAGGCCCCAGCATTTT
v_gene: TRBV19; j_gene: TRBJ1-5; d_gene: -; abundance: -; CDR3aa: CASKYGREVNQPQHF; CDR3nt: TGTGCCAGTAAGTACGGCAGGGAGGTCAATCAGCCCCAGCATTTT
v_gene: TRBV28; j_gene: TRBJ2-3; d_gene: -; abundance: -; CDR3aa: CASSLLLGTRTDTQYF; CDR3nt: TGTGCCAGCAGTTTATTGCTCGGGACCCGCACAGATACGCAGTATTTT
v_gene: TRBV7-9; j_gene: TRBJ1-6; d_gene: -; abundance: many; CDR3aa: CASSLASGGRPLHF; CDR3nt: TGTGCCAGCAGCTTAGCGTCGGGGGGGAGGCCCCTCCACTTT
v_gene: TRBV14; j_gene: TRBJ1-3; d_gene: -; abundance: many; CDR3aa: CASSQRISIAPRSGNTIYF; CDR3nt: TGTGCCAGCAGCCAACGGATATCGATAGCACCCCGCTCTGGAAACACCATATATTTT
v_gene: TRBV7-3; j_gene: TRBJ1-2; d_gene: -; abundance: medium-sized; CDR3aa: CASSLTPGYGYTF; CDR3nt: TGTGCCAGCAGCTTAACCCCCGGGTATGGCTACACCTTC
v_gene: TRBV3-1; j_gene: TRBJ2-4; d_gene: -; abundance: -; CDR3aa: CASSQEVQRAKNIQYF; CDR3nt: TGTGCCAGCAGCCAAGAGGTTCAACGAGCCAAAAACATTCAGTACTTC
v_gene: TRBV15; j_gene: TRBJ2-2; d_gene: TRBD2; abundance: -; CDR3aa: CATSRGSGANFGTVELFF; CDR3nt: TGTGCCACCAGCAGGGGCAGCGGGGCGAACTTTGGGACCGTGGAGCTGTTTTTT
v_gene: TRBV25-1; j_gene: TRBJ2-5; d_gene: -; abundance: few; CDR3aa: CASSEVSYQETQYF; CDR3nt: TGTGCCAGCAGTGAAGTCAGCTACCAAGAGACCCAGTACTTC
v_gene: TRBV7-2; j_gene: TRBJ1-4; d_gene: -; abundance: few; CDR3aa: CASSLGRPPNEKLFF; CDR3nt: TGTGCCAGCAGCTTAGGGCGGCCGCCTAATGAAAAACTGTTTTTT
v_gene: TRBV2; j_gene: TRBJ2-1; d_gene: -; abundance: many; CDR3aa: CASGERTYNEQFF; CDR3nt: TGTGCCAGCGGGGAGCGGACCTACAATGAGCAGTTCTTC
v_gene: TRBV7-3; j_gene: TRBJ2-2; d_gene: -; abundance: many; CDR3aa: CASSLNLGSGELFF; CDR3nt: TGTGCCAGCAGCTTAAATCTGGGGTCCGGGGAGCTGTTTTTT
v_gene: TRBV5-1; j_gene: TRBJ2-7; d_gene: TRBD1; abundance: many; CDR3aa: CASGQGNSYEQYF; CDR3nt: TGCGCCAGCGGACAGGGGAATTCCTACGAGCAGTACTTC
v_gene: TRBV5-1; j_gene: TRBJ2-7; d_gene: TRBD2; abundance: medium-sized; CDR3aa: CASSLAVGTSGRSYEQYF; CDR3nt: TGCGCCAGCAGCTTGGCCGTCGGGACTAGCGGTCGCTCCTACGAGCAGTACTTC